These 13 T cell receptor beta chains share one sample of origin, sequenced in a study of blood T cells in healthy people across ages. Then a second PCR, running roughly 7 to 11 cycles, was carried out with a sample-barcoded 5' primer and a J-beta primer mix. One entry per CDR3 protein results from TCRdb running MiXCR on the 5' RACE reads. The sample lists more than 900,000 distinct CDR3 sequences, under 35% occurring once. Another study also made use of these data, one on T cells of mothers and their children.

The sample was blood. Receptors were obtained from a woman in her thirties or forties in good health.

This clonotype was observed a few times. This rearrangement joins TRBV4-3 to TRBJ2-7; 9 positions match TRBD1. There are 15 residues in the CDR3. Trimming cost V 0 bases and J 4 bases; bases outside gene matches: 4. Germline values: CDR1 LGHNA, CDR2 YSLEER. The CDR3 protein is CASSQDTGGQYEQYF. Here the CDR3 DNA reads TGCGCCAGCAGCCAAGATACAGGGGGCCAATACGAGCAGTACTTC.

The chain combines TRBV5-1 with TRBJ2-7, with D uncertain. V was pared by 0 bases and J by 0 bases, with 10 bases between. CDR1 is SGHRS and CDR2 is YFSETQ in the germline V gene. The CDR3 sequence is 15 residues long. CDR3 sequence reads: CASSLADPSSYEQYF. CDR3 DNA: TGCGCCAGCAGCTTGGCCGACCCGAGCTCCTACGAGCAGTACTTC.

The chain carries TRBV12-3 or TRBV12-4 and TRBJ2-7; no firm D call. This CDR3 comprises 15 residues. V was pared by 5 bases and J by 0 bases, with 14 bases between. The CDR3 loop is CASSPPSRSSYEQYF. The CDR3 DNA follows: TGTGCCAGCAGTCCCCCTTCCAGGAGCTCCTACGAGCAGTACTTC.

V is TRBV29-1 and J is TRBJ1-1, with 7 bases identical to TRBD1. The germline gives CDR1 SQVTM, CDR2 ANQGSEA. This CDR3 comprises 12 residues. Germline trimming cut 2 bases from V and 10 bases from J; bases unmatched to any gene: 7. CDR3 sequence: CSVEPTGEGAFF. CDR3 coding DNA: TGCAGCGTTGAACCTACAGGGGAGGGAGCTTTCTTT.

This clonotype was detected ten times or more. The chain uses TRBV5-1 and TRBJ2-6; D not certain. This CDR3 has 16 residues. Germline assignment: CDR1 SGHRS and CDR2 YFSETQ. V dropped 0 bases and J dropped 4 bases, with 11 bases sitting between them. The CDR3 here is CASSLGGTRGANVLTF. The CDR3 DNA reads TGCGCCAGCAGCTTGGGCGGAACGCGGGGGGCCAACGTCCTGACTTTC.

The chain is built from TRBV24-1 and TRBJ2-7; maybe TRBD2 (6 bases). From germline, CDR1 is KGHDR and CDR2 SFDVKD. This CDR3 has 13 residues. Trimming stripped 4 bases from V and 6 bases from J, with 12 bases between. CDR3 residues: CATSEGTAREQYF. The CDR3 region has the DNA TGTGCCACCAGTGAAGGGACTGCTCGCGAGCAGTACTTC.

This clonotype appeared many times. CDR3 nucleotides: TGTGCCACCAGTGAAGGGGTCCCAGATACGCAGTATTTT. It translates to CATSEGVPDTQYF. The V and J genes are TRBV24-1 and TRBJ2-3; a weak D match, TRBD1 (5 bases). Germline CDR1 and CDR2: KGHDR and SFDVKD. V gave up 4 bases and J gave up 4 bases, with 8 bases separating them. The CDR3 totals 13 residues.

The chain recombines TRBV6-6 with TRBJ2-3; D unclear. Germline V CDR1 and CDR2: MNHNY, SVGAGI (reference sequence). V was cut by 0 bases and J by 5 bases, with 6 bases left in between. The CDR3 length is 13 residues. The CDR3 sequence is CASSYSEKDTQYF. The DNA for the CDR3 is TGTGCCAGCAGTTACTCGGAGAAAGATACGCAGTATTTT.

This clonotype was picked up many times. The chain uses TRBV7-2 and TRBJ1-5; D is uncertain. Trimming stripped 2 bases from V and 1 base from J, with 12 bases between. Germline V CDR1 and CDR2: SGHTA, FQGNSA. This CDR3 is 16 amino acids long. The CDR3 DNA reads TGTGCCAGCAGCTTAATGCCGGGGATGAGCAATCAGCCCCAGCATTTT. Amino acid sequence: CASSLMPGMSNQPQHF.

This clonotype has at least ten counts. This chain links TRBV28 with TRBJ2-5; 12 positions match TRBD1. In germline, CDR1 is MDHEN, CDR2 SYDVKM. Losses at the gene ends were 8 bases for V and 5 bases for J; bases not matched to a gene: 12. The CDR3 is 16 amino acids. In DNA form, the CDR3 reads TGTGCCAGCGGTGATCCCGGGACAGGGGGCCGGGAGACCCAGTACTTC. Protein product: CASGDPGTGGRETQYF. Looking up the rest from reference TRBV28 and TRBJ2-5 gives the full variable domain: DVKVTQSSRYLVKRTGEKVFLECVQDMDHENMFWYRQDPGLGLRLIYFSYDVKMKEKGDIPEGYSVSREKKERFSLILESASTNQTSMYLCASGDPGTGGRETQYFGPGTRLLVL.

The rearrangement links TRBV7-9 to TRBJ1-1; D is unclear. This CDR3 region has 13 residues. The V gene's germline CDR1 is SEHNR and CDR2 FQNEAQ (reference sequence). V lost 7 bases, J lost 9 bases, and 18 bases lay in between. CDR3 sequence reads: CASIPNTVGKAFF. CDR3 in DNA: TGTGCCAGCATCCCGAATACCGTTGGGAAAGCTTTCTTT.

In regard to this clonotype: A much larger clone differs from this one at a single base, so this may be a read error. CDR3 loop: CASGQSTGGRYEQYF. For the CDR3, the DNA is TGCGCCAGCGGCCAATCGACAGGTGGACGATACGAGCAGTACTTC. The chain has TRBV4-1 and TRBJ2-7; weak D call: TRBD1 (6 bases). Germline V gene data show CDR1 as MGHRA and CDR2 as YSYEKL. This CDR3 contains 15 residues.

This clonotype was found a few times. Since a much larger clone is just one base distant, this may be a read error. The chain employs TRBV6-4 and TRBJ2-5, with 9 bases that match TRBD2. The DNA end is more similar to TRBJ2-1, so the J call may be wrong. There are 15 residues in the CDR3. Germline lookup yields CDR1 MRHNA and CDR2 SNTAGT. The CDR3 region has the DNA TGTGCCAGCAGTGACTCAGCGGGGGGCAAAGAGACCCAGTTCTTC. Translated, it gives CASSDSAGGKETQFF.